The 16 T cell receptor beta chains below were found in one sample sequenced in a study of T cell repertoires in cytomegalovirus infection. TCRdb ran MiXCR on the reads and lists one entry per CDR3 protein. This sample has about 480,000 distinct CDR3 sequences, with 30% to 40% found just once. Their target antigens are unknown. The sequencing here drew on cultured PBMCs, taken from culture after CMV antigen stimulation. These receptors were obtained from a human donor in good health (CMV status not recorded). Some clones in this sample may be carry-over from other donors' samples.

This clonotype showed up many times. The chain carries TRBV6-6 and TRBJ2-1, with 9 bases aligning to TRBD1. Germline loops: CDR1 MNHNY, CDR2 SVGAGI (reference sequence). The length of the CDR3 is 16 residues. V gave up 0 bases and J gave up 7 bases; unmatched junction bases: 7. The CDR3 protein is CASSYSIGTGTNEQFF. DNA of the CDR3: TGTGCCAGCAGTTACTCGATAGGGACAGGGACGAATGAGCAGTTCTTC.

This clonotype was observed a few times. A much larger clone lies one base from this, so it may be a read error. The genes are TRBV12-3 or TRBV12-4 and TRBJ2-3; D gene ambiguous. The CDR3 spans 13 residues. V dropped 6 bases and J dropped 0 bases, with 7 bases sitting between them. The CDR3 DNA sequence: TGTGCCAGCAGACCCCCTAGCACAGATACGCAGTATTTT. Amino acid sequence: CASRPPSTDTQYF.

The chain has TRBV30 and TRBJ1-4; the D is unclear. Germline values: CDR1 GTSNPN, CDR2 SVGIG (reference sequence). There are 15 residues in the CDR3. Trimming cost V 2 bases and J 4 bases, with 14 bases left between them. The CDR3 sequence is CAWSTGRLFNEKLFF. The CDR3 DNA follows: TGTGCCTGGAGTACGGGAAGACTGTTTAATGAAAAACTGTTTTTT.

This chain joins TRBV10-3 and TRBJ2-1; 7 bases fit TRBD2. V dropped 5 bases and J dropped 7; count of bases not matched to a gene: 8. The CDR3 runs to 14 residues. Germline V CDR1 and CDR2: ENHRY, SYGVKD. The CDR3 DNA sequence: TGTGCCATCAGTCTCGGGGAGGGCCGTAATGAGCAGTTCTTC. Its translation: CAISLGEGRNEQFF.

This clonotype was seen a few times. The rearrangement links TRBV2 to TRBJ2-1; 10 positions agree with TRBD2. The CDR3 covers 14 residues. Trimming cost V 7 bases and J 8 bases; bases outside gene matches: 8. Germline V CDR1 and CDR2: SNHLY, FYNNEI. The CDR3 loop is CASTPSGRVYEQFF. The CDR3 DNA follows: TGTGCCAGCACACCTAGCGGGAGAGTGTATGAGCAGTTCTTC.

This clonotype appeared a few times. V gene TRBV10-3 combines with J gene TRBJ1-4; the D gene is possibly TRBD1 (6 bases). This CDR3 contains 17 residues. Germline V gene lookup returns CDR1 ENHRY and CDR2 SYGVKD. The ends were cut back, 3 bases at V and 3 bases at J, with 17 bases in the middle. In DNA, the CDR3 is TGTGCCATCAGTGACCCTAGTCGGGGGCGGTCTAATGAAAAACTGTTTTTT. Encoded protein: CAISDPSRGRSNEKLFF.

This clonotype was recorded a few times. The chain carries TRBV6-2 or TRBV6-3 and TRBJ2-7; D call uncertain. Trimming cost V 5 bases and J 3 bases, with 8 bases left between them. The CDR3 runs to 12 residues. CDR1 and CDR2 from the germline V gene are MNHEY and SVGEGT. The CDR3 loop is CASSGKGYEQYV. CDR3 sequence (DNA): TGTGCCAGCAGTGGTAAGGGCTACGAGCAGTACGTC.

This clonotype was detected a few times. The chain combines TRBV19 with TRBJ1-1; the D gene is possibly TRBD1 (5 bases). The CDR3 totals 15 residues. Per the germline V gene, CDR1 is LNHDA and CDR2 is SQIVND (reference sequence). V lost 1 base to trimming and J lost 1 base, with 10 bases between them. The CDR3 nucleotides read TGTGCCAGTAGTATAGGATCAGGGTCGAACACTGAAGCTTTCTTT. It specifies CASSIGSGSNTEAFF.

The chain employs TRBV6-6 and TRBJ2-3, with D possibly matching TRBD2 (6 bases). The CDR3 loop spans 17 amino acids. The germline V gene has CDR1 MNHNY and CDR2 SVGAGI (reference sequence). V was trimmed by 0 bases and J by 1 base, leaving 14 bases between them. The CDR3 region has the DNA TGTGCCAGCAGTTACTCGAAGGGTTCTAGCGGCACAGATACGCAGTATTTT. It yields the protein CASSYSKGSSGTDTQYF.

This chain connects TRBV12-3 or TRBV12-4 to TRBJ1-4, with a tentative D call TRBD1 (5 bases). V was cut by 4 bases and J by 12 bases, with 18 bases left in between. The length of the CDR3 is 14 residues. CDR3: CASSSRSRGGQLFF. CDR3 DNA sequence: TGTGCCAGCAGTTCCAGATCGAGGGGAGGGCAACTGTTTTTT.

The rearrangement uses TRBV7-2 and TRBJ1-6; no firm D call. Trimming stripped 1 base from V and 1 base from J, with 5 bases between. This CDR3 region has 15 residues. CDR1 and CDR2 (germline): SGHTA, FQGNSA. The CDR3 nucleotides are TGTGCCAGCAGCTTAGACAGATCCTATAATTCACCCCTCCACTTT. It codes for CASSLDRSYNSPLHF.

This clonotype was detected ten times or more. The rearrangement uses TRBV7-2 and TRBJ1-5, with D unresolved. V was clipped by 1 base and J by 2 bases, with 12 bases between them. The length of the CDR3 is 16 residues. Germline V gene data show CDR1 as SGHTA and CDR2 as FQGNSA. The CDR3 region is CASSLVATRGNQPQHF. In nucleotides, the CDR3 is TGTGCCAGCAGCTTAGTCGCCACGAGGGGCAATCAGCCCCAGCATTTT.

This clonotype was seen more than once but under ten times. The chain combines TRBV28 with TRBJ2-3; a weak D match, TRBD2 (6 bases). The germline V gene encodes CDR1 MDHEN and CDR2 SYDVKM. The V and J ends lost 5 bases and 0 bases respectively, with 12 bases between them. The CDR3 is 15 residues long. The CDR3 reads CASSPRDSSTDTQYF. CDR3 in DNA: TGTGCCAGCAGTCCGCGGGACTCCAGCACAGATACGCAGTATTTT.

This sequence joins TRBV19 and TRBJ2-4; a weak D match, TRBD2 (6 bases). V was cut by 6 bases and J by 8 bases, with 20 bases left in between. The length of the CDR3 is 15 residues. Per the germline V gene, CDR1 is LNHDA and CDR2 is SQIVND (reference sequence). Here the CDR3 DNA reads TGTGCCAGTAGAAGTATGTTGGAGGGTTGGGACATTCAGTACTTC. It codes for CASRSMLEGWDIQYF.

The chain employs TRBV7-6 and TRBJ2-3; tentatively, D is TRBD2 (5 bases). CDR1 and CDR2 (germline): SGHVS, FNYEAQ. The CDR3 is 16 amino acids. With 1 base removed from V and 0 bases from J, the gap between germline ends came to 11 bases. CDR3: CASSLGSGFSTDTQYF. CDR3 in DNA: TGTGCCAGCAGCTTAGGGAGCGGCTTCAGCACAGATACGCAGTATTTT.

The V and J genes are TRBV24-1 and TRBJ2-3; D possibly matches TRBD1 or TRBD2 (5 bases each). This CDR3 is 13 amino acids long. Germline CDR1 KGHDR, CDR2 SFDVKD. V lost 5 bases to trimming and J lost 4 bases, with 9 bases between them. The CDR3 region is CATSVQGADTQYF. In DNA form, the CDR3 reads TGTGCCACCAGTGTTCAGGGAGCAGATACGCAGTATTTT.